Below are 10 T cell receptor beta chains sequenced from a single sample in a study of CD4+ T cells in melanoma (dated by TCRdb to the early 2020s). The library was generated by the immunoSEQ multiplex PCR assay. The table comes from immuneACCESS by way of TCRdb, which keeps in-frame sequences with V and J called. Part of the clones is missing from these tables; in studies checked, under half for an unresolved V gene and the rest for unknown reasons. The sample records about 140,000 clones, about 90% of which are singletons. The ten largest clones capture 1.5% to 1.7% of the sample. Receptor source: a human donor with melanoma.

The rearrangement links TRBV5-4 to TRBJ1-6; unclear D gene. CDR3 length: 13 amino acids. Trimming took off 5 bases at V and 10 bases at J, with 13 bases between the two ends. Germline V gives CDR1 SGHNT, CDR2 YYREEE (reference sequence). The CDR3 here is CASRMGSESPLHF. CDR3 DNA sequence: TGTGCCAGCAGGATGGGTAGCGAATCACCCCTCCACTTT.

The chain recombines TRBV27 with TRBJ1-5, with TRBD1 identical over 7 bases. Germline-derived CDR1 and CDR2 are MNHEY and SMNVEV (reference sequence). The CDR3 totals 15 residues. V was pared by 6 bases and J by 2 bases, with 7 bases of the junction left unmatched. The CDR3 sequence is CASRGSTGGNQPQHF. In DNA form, the CDR3 reads TGTGCCAGCAGGGGCAGTACAGGGGGCAATCAGCCCCAGCATTTT.

The rearrangement joins TRBV2 to TRBJ1-6, with D maybe TRBD1 (5 bases). This CDR3 spans 17 amino acids. V lost 3 bases to trimming and J lost 6 bases, with 18 bases between them. Per germline, CDR1 SNHLY and CDR2 FYNNEI. The CDR3 nucleotides are TGTGCCAGCAGTGAGGGGGATTCTTATGTTGTTAATTCACCCCTCCACTTT. It encodes CASSEGDSYVVNSPLHF.

This clone is a singleton in its sample. The rearrangement joins TRBV5-1 to TRBJ1-2; D may be TRBD1 (5 bases). CDR1 and CDR2 from the germline V gene are SGHRS and YFSETQ. V lost 1 base, J lost 3 bases, and 13 bases lay in between. The CDR3 runs 15 residues. The chain's CDR3 is CASSLLPGMDYGYTF. The DNA for the CDR3 is TGCGCCAGCAGCTTGTTGCCAGGGATGGACTATGGCTACACCTTC.

The chain is built from TRBV4-1 and TRBJ2-7, with D uncertain. The V gene's germline CDR1 is MGHRA and CDR2 YSYEKL. V lost 1 base to trimming and J lost 2 bases, with 12 bases between them. The CDR3 sequence is 15 residues long. CDR3 bases: TGCGCCAGCAGCCAAGCAGCCGGCCAAACCTACGAGCAGTACTTC. This codes for CASSQAAGQTYEQYF.

This clone appeared once. The chain links TRBV7-8 to TRBJ1-2, with D possibly matching TRBD1 (5 bases). Trimming cost V 4 bases and J 0 bases, with 12 bases left between them. This CDR3 has 15 residues. Germline-derived CDR1 and CDR2 are SGHVS and FQNEAQ. The CDR3 loop is CASSSNRKTNYGYTF. CDR3 sequence (DNA): TGTGCCAGCAGCTCTAACAGGAAAACTAACTATGGCTACACCTTC. Drawing the rest from reference TRBV7-8 and TRBJ1-2, the complete variable domain is GAGVSQSPRYKVAKRGQDVALRCDPISGHVSLFWYQQALGQGPEFLTYFQNEAQLDKSGLPSDRFFAERPEGSVSTLKIQRTQQEDSAVYLCASSSNRKTNYGYTFGSGTRLTVV.

The chain employs TRBV5-8 and TRBJ1-4; D unclear. The V and J ends lost 4 bases and 0 bases respectively, with 13 bases between them. The CDR3 contains 16 residues. CDR1 and CDR2 from the germline V gene are SGHTS and YDEGEE. In DNA form, the CDR3 reads TGTGCCAGCAGCCCGGGTAGAGGACCAACTAATGAAAAACTGTTTTTT. Translating gives CASSPGRGPTNEKLFF.

This clone was counted once. The chain combines TRBV29-1 with TRBJ2-7; 9 bases match TRBD1. The CDR3 has 14 amino acids. V lost 4 bases to trimming and J lost 7 bases; unmatched junction nucleotides: 11. Germline V gene lookup returns CDR1 SQVTM and CDR2 ANQGSEA. The CDR3 DNA reads as TGCAGCGTTGTGCCCGGACAGGGGAGAAGGGAGCAGTACTTC. Translated, it gives CSVVPGQGRREQYF.

The rearrangement links TRBV2 to TRBJ1-4; D is unclear. The CDR3 runs to 14 residues. CDR1 and CDR2 (germline): SNHLY, FYNNEI. Deletions cut 4 bases from V and 8 bases from J, with 14 bases between. CDR3 coding DNA: TGTGCCAGCAGTGGACCGGTGCGTGGGGAAAAACTGTTTTTT. This sequence encodes CASSGPVRGEKLFF.

The chain is built from TRBV7-9 and TRBJ1-6, with 8 bases fitting TRBD1. This CDR3 spans 14 amino acids. The J segment lost 9 bases and the V segment lost 5 bases, leaving 6 bases of the junction unmatched. Germline assignment: CDR1 SEHNR and CDR2 FQNEAQ (reference sequence). Written as DNA, the CDR3 is TGTGCCAGCAGCCTGACAGGGGCGACTTCACCCCTCCACTTT. It translates to CASSLTGATSPLHF.